This record looks at one T cell receptor beta chain sequence and its context. Its matching antigen is unknown. PCR involved 60 Vbeta and 13 Jbeta primers. Data came from immunoSEQ multiplex PCR; TCRdb stores just in-frame clones and leaves some out. The sample records almost 70,000 clones, roughly 70% being singletons. The sample comes from a study of cytomegalovirus exposure and HLA in healthy donors. Whole-study findings and limits: High specificity and sensitivity for cytomegalovirus status were reported for the classifier.

Specimen: PBMCs. This clonotype was sampled from a male donor in good health and CMV-seropositive.

CDR3 DNA sequence: TGTGCCAGTAGCCTAGTTCTTGGGGTAGCGGTCCACGAGCAGTACTTC. It specifies CASSLVLGVAVHEQYF. The rearrangement links TRBV19 to TRBJ2-7; D perhaps matches TRBD2 (6 bases). The germline gives CDR1 LNHDA, CDR2 SQIVND (reference sequence). V gave up 6 bases and J gave up 5 bases, with 23 bases separating them. The CDR3 extends over 16 amino acids.